The rows below give T cell receptor beta chains drawn from one sample of a study of blood T cells in healthy people across ages. TCRdb itself ran the 5' RACE reads through MiXCR, one entry per CDR3 protein. This sample yields 780,000 or so distinct CDR3 sequences, of which about 53% are seen a single time; approximately 40% belongs to the top ten. Material: blood. The receptors originated from a man older than 75 in good health. Each CDR3 is given with its conserved first and last residue. D genes are given only for firm matches. Clone size is not always given. Where it is, it says once, few, many or a class for expanded clones.

j_gene,len,abundance,v_gene,d_gene,CDR3aa,CDR3nt
TRBJ2-5,13,many,TRBV5-1,-,CASSLGGEETQYF,TGCGCCAGCAGCTTGGGAGGGGAAGAGACCCAGTACTTC
TRBJ2-2,15,-,TRBV5-4,-,CALRDTRSNTGELFF,TGTGCCTTGCGGGACACAAGATCGAACACCGGGGAGCTGTTTTTT
TRBJ2-1,15,few,TRBV11-2,-,CASSLERGSYNEQFF,TGTGCCAGCAGCTTAGAAAGGGGCTCCTACAATGAGCAGTTCTTC
TRBJ2-5,13,few,TRBV29-1,TRBD1,CSVDRGLAETQYF,TGCAGCGTCGACAGGGGGCTAGCAGAGACCCAGTACTTC
TRBJ2-7,16,-,TRBV3-1,-,CASSQGSLVTYYEQYF,TGTGCCAGCAGCCAAGGGTCTCTAGTGACTTACTACGAGCAGTACTTC
TRBJ2-1,15,-,TRBV28,TRBD2,CASLAWGGRGNEQFF,TGTGCCAGCCTAGCGTGGGGCGGGAGGGGAAATGAGCAGTTCTTC
TRBJ2-1,13,once,TRBV18,-,CASSPGYLNEQFF,TGTGCCAGCTCACCAGGTTACCTCAATGAGCAGTTCTTC
TRBJ2-7,14,-,TRBV25-1,TRBD1,CASSEPDRAHEQYF,TGTGCCAGCAGTGAACCGGACAGGGCCCACGAGCAGTACTTC
TRBJ2-1,18,-,TRBV20-1,TRBD2,CSARDPRPSGARYNEQFF,TGCAGTGCTAGAGATCCGCGGCCTAGCGGGGCTCGCTACAATGAGCAGTTCTTC
TRBJ2-5,17,once,TRBV5-1,TRBD2,CASSLSSGGSVAETQYF,TGCGCCAGCAGCTTGAGCTCTGGCGGGAGCGTCGCAGAGACCCAGTACTTC